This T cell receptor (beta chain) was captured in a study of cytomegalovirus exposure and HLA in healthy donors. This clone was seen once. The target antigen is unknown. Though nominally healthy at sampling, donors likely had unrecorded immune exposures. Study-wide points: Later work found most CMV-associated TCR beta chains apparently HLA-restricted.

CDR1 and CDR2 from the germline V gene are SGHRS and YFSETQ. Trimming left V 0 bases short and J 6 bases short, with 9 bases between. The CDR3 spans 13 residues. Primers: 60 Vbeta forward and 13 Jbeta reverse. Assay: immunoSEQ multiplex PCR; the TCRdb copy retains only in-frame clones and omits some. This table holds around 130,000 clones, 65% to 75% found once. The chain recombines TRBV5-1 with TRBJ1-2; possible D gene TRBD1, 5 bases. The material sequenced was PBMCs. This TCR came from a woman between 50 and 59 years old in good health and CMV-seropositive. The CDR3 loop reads CASSLGGDDGYTF. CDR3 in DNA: TGCGCCAGCAGCTTGGGCGGGGACGATGGCTACACCTTC.